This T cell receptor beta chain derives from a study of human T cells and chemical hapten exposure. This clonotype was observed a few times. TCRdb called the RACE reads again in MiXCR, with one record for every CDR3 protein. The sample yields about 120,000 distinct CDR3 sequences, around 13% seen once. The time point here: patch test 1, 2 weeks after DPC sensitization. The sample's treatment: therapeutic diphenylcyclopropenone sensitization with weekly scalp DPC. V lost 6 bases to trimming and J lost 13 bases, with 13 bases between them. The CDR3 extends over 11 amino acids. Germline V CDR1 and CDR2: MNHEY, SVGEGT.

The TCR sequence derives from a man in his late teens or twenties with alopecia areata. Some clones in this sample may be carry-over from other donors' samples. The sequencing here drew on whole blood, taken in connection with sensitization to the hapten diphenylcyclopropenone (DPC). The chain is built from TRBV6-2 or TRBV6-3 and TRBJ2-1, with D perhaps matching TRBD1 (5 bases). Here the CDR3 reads CASSSGSSQFF. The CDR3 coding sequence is TGTGCCAGCAGCTCAGGGTCGTCACAGTTCTTC.